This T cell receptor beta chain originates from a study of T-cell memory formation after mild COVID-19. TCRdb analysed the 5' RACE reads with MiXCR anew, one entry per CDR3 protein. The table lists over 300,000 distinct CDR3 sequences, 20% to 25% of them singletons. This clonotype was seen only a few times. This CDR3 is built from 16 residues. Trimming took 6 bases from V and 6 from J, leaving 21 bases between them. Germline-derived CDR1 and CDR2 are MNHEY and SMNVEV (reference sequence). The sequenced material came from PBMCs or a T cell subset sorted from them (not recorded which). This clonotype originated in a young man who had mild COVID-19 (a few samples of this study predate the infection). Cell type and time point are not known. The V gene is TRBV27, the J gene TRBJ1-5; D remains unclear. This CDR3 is CASSRVHKGPFQPQHF. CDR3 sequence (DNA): TGTGCCAGCAGCAGAGTCCACAAGGGCCCCTTTCAGCCCCAGCATTTT.